The 25 T cell receptor beta chains reported below all come from one sample, sequenced in a study of cytomegalovirus exposure and HLA in healthy donors. PCR involved 60 Vbeta and 13 Jbeta primers. Clones were read by immunoSEQ multiplex PCR, and TCRdb kept only the in-frame ones, dropping some. Of under 200,000 clones listed, approximately 79% are singletons. Sequences were obtained from PBMCs. The receptor source for this set is a woman aged 40 to 50 in good health and CMV-seronegative.

This chain connects TRBV5-4 to TRBJ2-7; 9 bases are shared with TRBD2. The germline CDR1 and CDR2 sequences are SGHNT and YYREEE (reference sequence). V dropped 1 base and J dropped 3; count of bases not matched to a gene: 5. The CDR3 has 15 amino acids. In nucleotides, the CDR3 is TGTGCCAGCAGCTTGTGGGCGGGGGGGGTCTACGAGCAGTACTTC. Translation: CASSLWAGGVYEQYF.

The chain carries TRBV28 and TRBJ2-2, with unresolved D. CDR3 length equals 17 residues. Per germline, CDR1 MDHEN and CDR2 SYDVKM. The V gene lost 3 bases and the J gene lost 0 bases, with 14 bases spanning the gap. This CDR3 reads CASSFGLAPANTGELFF. The CDR3 region has the DNA TGTGCCAGCAGTTTCGGTTTAGCCCCCGCGAACACCGGGGAGCTGTTTTTT.

This chain connects TRBV5-1 to TRBJ2-3; 7 bases are shared with TRBD1. CDR1 SGHRS and CDR2 YFSETQ come from the germline V gene. Unmatched junction bases numbered 6, after V lost 0 bases and J lost 2 bases. The CDR3 length is 16 residues. The CDR3 DNA reads as TGCGCCAGCAGCTTGGTTCCGGGACAGACCACAGATACGCAGTATTTT. Translated, it gives CASSLVPGQTTDTQYF.

V and J are TRBV10-2 and TRBJ2-5, with D perhaps TRBD1 (6 bases). V was trimmed by 5 bases and J by 3 bases, leaving 13 bases between them. CDR1 WSHSY and CDR2 SAAADI come from the germline V gene. The CDR3 extends over 14 amino acids. CDR3 coding DNA: TGCGCCAGCAGTCCTACTACAGGGAAAGAGACCCAGTACTTC. This codes for CASSPTTGKETQYF.

This clone was counted a few times. This chain connects TRBV11-2 to TRBJ2-5; 8 bases fit TRBD1. This CDR3 contains 13 residues. Germline V gene sequence: CDR1 SGHAT, CDR2 FQNNGV. The V segment lost 2 bases and the J segment 7 bases; nucleotides outside the gene matches: 3. The CDR3 spells CASSLPGGRTQYF. DNA of the CDR3: TGTGCCAGCAGCTTACCAGGGGGCAGGACCCAGTACTTC.

This clone was counted a single time. This chain connects TRBV6-5 to TRBJ2-1; possible D gene TRBD1, 6 bases. The CDR3 loop spans 16 amino acids. The V gene's germline CDR1 is MNHEY and CDR2 SVGAGI. The germline V and J ends were trimmed by 2 bases and 3 bases, with 14 bases remaining between them. The CDR3 DNA is TGTGCCAGCAGTTACGGATTTCAGACAGGCTACAATGAGCAGTTCTTC. It yields the protein CASSYGFQTGYNEQFF.

Only one count was recorded for this clone. The chain is built from TRBV5-1 and TRBJ2-5, with D maybe TRBD1 (6 bases). The germline V and J ends were trimmed by 4 bases and 5 bases, with 15 bases remaining between them. Germline-derived CDR1 and CDR2 are SGHRS and YFSETQ. The CDR3 is 14 amino acids. This CDR3 is CASSLGEGVETQYF. As DNA, the CDR3 is TGCGCCAGCAGCCTGGGTGAGGGGGTCGAGACCCAGTACTTC.

This sequence joins TRBV9 and TRBJ2-7, with D uncertain. Deletions cut 4 bases from V and 4 bases from J, with 18 bases between. The CDR3 has 15 residues. The germline V gene has CDR1 SGDLS and CDR2 YYNGEE. DNA for the CDR3: TGTGCCAGCAGCCTGGGCAGCCTATTCGGTTACGAGCAGTACTTC. Amino acid sequence: CASSLGSLFGYEQYF.

The chain carries TRBV4-3 and TRBJ1-1; a weak D match, TRBD1 (6 bases). Deletions cut 0 bases from V and 0 bases from J, with 11 bases between. The CDR3 spans 16 residues. Germline CDR1 and CDR2: LGHNA and YSLEER. The CDR3 sequence is CASSQDLTGMNTEAFF. Here the CDR3 DNA reads TGCGCCAGCAGCCAAGATCTGACAGGTATGAACACTGAAGCTTTCTTT.

The chain employs TRBV6-4 and TRBJ2-3; 9 nucleotides line up with TRBD2. V gave up 5 bases and J gave up 4 bases; unmatched junction bases: 7. The CDR3 is 15 amino acids. Germline CDR1 is MRHNA and CDR2 is SNTAGT. The CDR3: CASSFSSGGPDTQYF. In DNA form, the CDR3 reads TGTGCCAGCAGTTTTAGCAGCGGGGGGCCAGATACGCAGTATTTT.

The chain joins TRBV5-1 to TRBJ1-2; 8 bases line up with TRBD1. Trimming took 0 bases from V and 0 from J; bases not matched to a gene: 1. Germline assignment: CDR1 SGHRS and CDR2 YFSETQ. The CDR3 loop spans 15 amino acids. As DNA, the CDR3 is TGCGCCAGCAGCTTGGCGACAGGGGCTAACTATGGCTACACCTTC. It translates to CASSLATGANYGYTF.

The chain couples TRBV7-9 to TRBJ2-3, with 9 bases fitting TRBD2. The CDR3 spans 16 residues. The germline CDR1 and CDR2 sequences are SEHNR and FQNEAQ (reference sequence). V gave up 6 bases and J gave up 4 bases; unmatched junction bases: 11. This chain's CDR3 is CASSFGAGGLSDTQYF. The CDR3, as DNA: TGTGCCAGCAGTTTCGGGGCGGGGGGGCTGTCAGATACGCAGTATTTT.

The J gene is TRBJ2-3, the V gene TRBV20-1; weak D call: TRBD2 (5 bases). V dropped 3 bases and J dropped 4 bases, with 5 bases sitting between them. This CDR3 region has 11 residues. Germline V gives CDR1 DFQATT, CDR2 SNEGSKA (reference sequence). The DNA for the CDR3 is TGCAGTGCTAGCGGGGCAGATACGCAGTATTTT. It yields the protein CSASGADTQYF.

V gene TRBV6-1 combines with J gene TRBJ2-3; no definite D call. This CDR3 is 12 amino acids long. Germline CDR1 is MNHNS and CDR2 is SASEGT. V lost 7 bases and J 2 bases, leaving 7 bases between the germline ends. The CDR3 DNA follows: TGTGCCAGCACAACATACACAGATACGCAGTATTTT. It specifies CASTTYTDTQYF.

The chain is built from TRBV2 and TRBJ1-2; 8 bases fit TRBD1. The V and J ends lost 6 bases and 7 bases, in that order; junction bases with no gene match: 7. The CDR3 is 13 amino acids. Germline CDR1 reads SNHLY; CDR2 reads FYNNEI. This CDR3 is CASRQTGEPGYTF. CDR3 in DNA: TGTGCCAGCAGGCAGACAGGGGAACCTGGCTACACCTTC.

This clone was counted a single time. Written as DNA, the CDR3 is TGTGCCAGTAGTATGATGGCGGACCAAGAGACCCAGTACTTC. Amino acids: CASSMMADQETQYF. The V gene is TRBV19, the J gene TRBJ2-5; D call uncertain. The CDR3 contains 14 residues. The V gene's germline CDR1 is LNHDA and CDR2 SQIVND (reference sequence). Trimming removed 3 bases from V and 0 bases from J, with 8 bases in between. The whole variable domain, filled in from reference TRBV19 and TRBJ2-5, reads DGGITQSPKYLFRKEGQNVTLSCEQNLNHDAMYWYRQDPGQGLRLIYYSQIVNDFQKGDIAEGYSVSREKKESFPLTVTSAQKNPTAFYLCASSMMADQETQYFGPGTRLLVL.

This chain connects TRBV4-1 to TRBJ2-7; TRBD2 matches 8 bases. Germline lookup yields CDR1 MGHRA and CDR2 YSYEKL. The CDR3 has 15 residues. With V trimmed by 2 bases and J by 1 base, 4 bases remained unmatched. The CDR3 DNA is TGCGCCAGCAGCCAACGGACTAGCCTATCCTACGAGCAGTACTTC. This codes for CASSQRTSLSYEQYF.

The V call is TRBV27, the J call TRBJ2-5; D unresolved. Per germline, CDR1 MNHEY and CDR2 SMNVEV (reference sequence). Deletions cut 6 bases from V and 0 bases from J, with 17 bases between. The CDR3 sequence is 16 residues long. The CDR3: CASRPISYANQETQYF. For the CDR3, the DNA is TGTGCCAGCAGGCCCATCTCTTACGCGAACCAAGAGACCCAGTACTTC.

V gene TRBV6-5 combines with J gene TRBJ2-2, with TRBD2 matching over 14 bases. Trimming cost V 8 bases and J 7 bases; bases outside gene matches: 6. The CDR3 loop spans 15 amino acids. Germline V gives CDR1 MNHEY, CDR2 SVGAGI. CDR3 region: CASVGTSGGIGELFF. The CDR3 nucleotides read TGTGCCAGCGTGGGGACTAGCGGGGGAATCGGGGAGCTGTTTTTT.

The rearrangement links TRBV13 to TRBJ2-2; perhaps TRBD2 as D (5 bases). V was clipped by 2 bases and J by 6 bases, with 16 bases between them. The CDR3 loop spans 16 amino acids. Germline V CDR1 and CDR2: PRHDT, FYEKMQ (reference sequence). CDR3 DNA sequence: TGTGCCAGCAGCTTATCTACCTGGGCGGGCGCCGGGGAGCTGTTTTTT. It encodes CASSLSTWAGAGELFF. The variable domain in full, completed from reference TRBV13 and TRBJ2-2, reads AAGVIQSPRHLIKEKRETATLKCYPIPRHDTVYWYQQGPGQDPQFLISFYEKMQSDKGSIPDRFSAQQFSDYHSELNMSSLELGDSALYFCASSLSTWAGAGELFFGEGSRLTVL.

The CDR3 spells CASSPTGGGDTDTQYF. The CDR3, as DNA: TGTGCCAGCAGCCCGACTGGCGGGGGAGACACAGATACGCAGTATTTT. The chain combines TRBV14 with TRBJ2-3; 7 bases map to TRBD2. Trimming cost V 4 bases and J 2 bases; bases outside gene matches: 9. The CDR3 contains 16 residues. Germline V gives CDR1 SGHDN, CDR2 FVKESK.

This clone was detected a few times. The CDR3 coding sequence is TGTGCCAGCAATCGGGACAGGATTGTTTTCTTT. This encodes CASNRDRIVFF. This chain links TRBV2 with TRBJ1-1, with TRBD1 matching over 8 bases. Trimming at V came to 7 bases and at J to 13 bases, leaving 8 bases not matched to a gene. The CDR3 is 11 residues long. Germline assignment: CDR1 SNHLY and CDR2 FYNNEI.

This clone was observed once. The V and J genes are TRBV18 and TRBJ2-1, with 14 bases lining up with TRBD2. Germline CDR1 reads KGHSH; CDR2 reads LQKENI. The V gene end was trimmed by 3 bases and the J gene end by 4 bases; junction bases not matched to a gene: 20. There are 22 residues in the CDR3. The CDR3 protein is CASSPLFPPATGLAGAYNEQFF. Written as DNA, the CDR3 is TGTGCCAGCTCACCGCTTTTCCCCCCGGCTACGGGACTAGCGGGAGCGTACAATGAGCAGTTCTTC. The full variable domain, its missing parts supplied by reference TRBV18 and TRBJ2-1, is NAGVMQNPRHLVRRRGQEARLRCSPMKGHSHVYWYRQLPEEGLKFMVYLQKENIIDESGMPKERFSAEFPKEGPSILRIQQVVRGDSAAYFCASSPLFPPATGLAGAYNEQFFGPGTRLTVL.

V is TRBV7-8 and J is TRBJ1-2; weak D call: TRBD1 (5 bases). CDR3 length: 16 amino acids. Germline V gives CDR1 SGHVS, CDR2 FQNEAQ. Trimming took off 1 base at V and 2 bases at J, with 14 bases between the two ends. The CDR3 reads CASSLGAPRANYGYTF. For the CDR3, the DNA is TGTGCCAGCAGCTTAGGCGCCCCCAGGGCCAACTATGGCTACACCTTC.

V is TRBV7-9 and J is TRBJ2-7; 7 nucleotides match TRBD2. The CDR3 consists of 14 residues. The V gene's germline CDR1 is SEHNR and CDR2 FQNEAQ (reference sequence). Trimming removed 2 bases from V and 0 bases from J; junction bases left unmatched: 1. CDR3 DNA: TGTGCCAGCAGCTTAAGCGGGGCCTCCTACGAGCAGTACTTC. Protein: CASSLSGASYEQYF. Together with reference TRBV7-9 and TRBJ2-7, the CDR3 gives the full variable domain: DTGVSQNPRHKITKRGQNVTFRCDPISEHNRLYWYRQTLGQGPEFLTYFQNEAQLEKSRLLSDRFSAERPKGSFSTLEIQRTEQGDSAMYLCASSLSGASYEQYFGPGTRLTVT.